Below, 22 T cell receptor beta chains from the same sample are listed, as sequenced in a study of cytomegalovirus exposure and HLA in healthy donors (dated by TCRdb to about 2017). Libraries were constructed by the immunoSEQ multiplex PCR assay. The multiplex PCR relied on a mix of 60 forward primers for TCR Vbeta segments and 13 reverse primers for TCR Jbeta segments. TCRdb retrieved this table from immuneACCESS and kept in-frame rearrangements only. Not all clones are present; in checked studies, unresolved V genes account for under half, and no reason is known for the remainder. The sample table holds more than 120,000 clones, of which approximately 80% were seen once. The ten largest account for around 2.6% of the sample. The sequencing input was PBMCs. These receptors all come from a male donor in good health and CMV-seronegative.

J is TRBJ1-5 and V is TRBV2; D perhaps matches TRBD1 (6 bases). Trimming cost V 4 bases and J 1 base, with 11 bases left between them. This CDR3 region has 15 residues. Germline CDR1 is SNHLY and CDR2 is FYNNEI. The CDR3 coding sequence is TGTGCCAGCAGTGGTAGGGGGTACAGCAATCAGCCCCAGCATTTT. As protein: CASSGRGYSNQPQHF.

This chain joins TRBV5-1 and TRBJ2-7; 8 nucleotides agree with TRBD1. V shed 1 base, J shed 0 bases, and the junction held 3 bases outside the gene matches. CDR3 length: 15 residues. The germline V gene has CDR1 SGHRS and CDR2 YFSETQ. CDR3: CASSLFTGGSYEQYF. In DNA form, the CDR3 reads TGCGCCAGCAGCTTGTTTACAGGGGGCTCCTACGAGCAGTACTTC. Variable domain in full (rest from reference TRBV5-1 and TRBJ2-7): KAGVTQTPRYLIKTRGQQVTLSCSPISGHRSVSWYQQTPGQGLQFLFEYFSETQRNKGNFPGRFSGRQFSNSRSEMNVSTLELGDSALYLCASSLFTGGSYEQYFGPGTRLTVT.

The DNA for the CDR3 is TGCGCCAGCAGCCGTGGGACAGGTCAAGAGACCCAGTACTTC. It codes for CASSRGTGQETQYF. V usage is TRBV4-3 and J usage is TRBJ2-5, with 8 bases aligning to TRBD1. The CDR3 spans 14 residues. Germline lookup yields CDR1 LGHNA and CDR2 YSLEER. The V and J ends lost 4 bases and 2 bases, in that order; junction bases with no gene match: 3.

The genes are TRBV20-1 and TRBJ2-3; no clear D. The CDR3 runs to 11 residues. In germline, CDR1 is DFQATT, CDR2 SNEGSKA (reference sequence). The DNA of the CDR3 is TGCAGCCCAGGCTCGCCAGATACGCAGTATTTT. Translating gives CSPGSPDTQYF.

V is TRBV18 and J is TRBJ2-2, with TRBD2 matching 9 bases. V lost 4 bases to trimming and J lost 5 bases; unmatched junction nucleotides: 8. Germline values: CDR1 KGHSH, CDR2 LQKENI. CDR3 size: 16 residues. The CDR3 DNA sequence: TGTGCCAGCTCACAACTACCGGGACTAGCTACCGGGGAGCTGTTTTTT. Amino acid sequence: CASSQLPGLATGELFF.

This sequence joins TRBV18 and TRBJ1-1; 7 nucleotides align to TRBD1. This CDR3 comprises 14 residues. The trim removed 5 bases at V and 6 bases at J, leaving 9 bases unmatched. Per germline, CDR1 KGHSH and CDR2 LQKENI. In DNA form, the CDR3 reads TGTGCCAGCTCAGGGGACAGTCAAGGGGCTGAAGCTTTCTTT. Protein: CASSGDSQGAEAFF.

The rearrangement joins TRBV12-5 to TRBJ1-6; possible D gene TRBD1, 5 bases. V was cut by 0 bases and J by 5 bases, with 35 bases left in between. This CDR3 contains 24 residues. Per the germline V gene, CDR1 is LGHNT and CDR2 is FRNRAP. DNA for the CDR3: TGTGCTAGTGGTTTGGTAAGGCGGGGGGGACTACTATTATCCAACGCGCAAAATAATTCACCCCTCCACTTT. It encodes CASGLVRRGGLLLSNAQNNSPLHF.

J is TRBJ2-7 and V is TRBV14; D may be TRBD2 (5 bases). Between the trimmed V and J ends, which lost 4 bases and 3 bases, there was a span of 10 bases. This CDR3 has 13 amino acids. CDR1 is SGHDN and CDR2 is FVKESK in the germline V gene. The CDR3 protein is CASSRALDYEQYF. The CDR3 DNA follows: TGTGCCAGCAGCCGCGCACTAGACTACGAGCAGTACTTC.

The chain has TRBV11-2 and TRBJ2-5; 9 bases are a match to TRBD2. V was pared by 5 bases and J by 4 bases, with 8 bases of the junction left unmatched. The CDR3 has 15 residues. The germline CDR1 and CDR2 sequences are SGHAT and FQNNGV. This CDR3 is CASSHGIAGVETQYF. The DNA for the CDR3 is TGTGCCAGCAGCCACGGTATAGCGGGAGTAGAGACCCAGTACTTC.

The chain recombines TRBV19 with TRBJ1-5; D gene uncertain. Germline V gives CDR1 LNHDA, CDR2 SQIVND (reference sequence). V lost 2 bases to trimming and J lost 4 bases, with 12 bases between them. The CDR3 sequence is 15 residues long. The CDR3 DNA reads as TGTGCCAGTAGTATACGTTCTGCGGGGAATCAGCCCCAGCATTTT. As protein: CASSIRSAGNQPQHF.

The CDR3 DNA follows: TGTGCCAGCAGCTTAAATCGGGGTCGCAATCAGCCCCAGCATTTT. This encodes CASSLNRGRNQPQHF. The chain has TRBV7-2 and TRBJ1-5; D remains ambiguous. CDR1 is SGHTA and CDR2 is FQGNSA in the germline V gene. The CDR3 covers 15 residues. The germline V and J ends were trimmed by 2 bases and 2 bases, with 10 bases remaining between them.

The chain recombines TRBV6-5 with TRBJ2-1; TRBD2 matches at 8 bases. J lost 2 bases, V lost 4 bases, and 4 bases had no gene match. The CDR3 spans 15 residues. Germline CDR1 reads MNHEY; CDR2 reads SVGAGI. CDR3 sequence: CASSLVLAAYNEQFF. CDR3 nucleotide sequence: TGTGCCAGCAGTTTAGTACTAGCGGCCTACAATGAGCAGTTCTTC.

Note on this clone: At one boundary the junction diverges from the germline segment, which might be a read error. The chain links TRBV7-2 to TRBJ2-3, with 8 bases fitting TRBD2. This CDR3 region has 16 residues. Germline V lookup: CDR1 SGHTA, CDR2 FQGNSA. The CDR3 sequence: CASSPQPLAGTNTQYF. DNA for the CDR3: TGTGCCAGCAGCCCCCAGCCCCTAGCGGGCACAAATACGCAGTATTTT.

The chain combines TRBV9 with TRBJ1-5; 10 bases match TRBD1. The J segment lost 2 bases and the V segment lost 0 bases, leaving 8 bases of the junction unmatched. The CDR3 is made up of 18 amino acids. The germline V gene has CDR1 SGDLS and CDR2 YYNGEE. As DNA, the CDR3 is TGTGCCAGCAGCGTAGGGTTTGGGACAGGGGAGGGCAATCAGCCCCAGCATTTT. Its translation is CASSVGFGTGEGNQPQHF.

The chain couples TRBV28 to TRBJ1-2; TRBD1 agrees at 8 bases. J gave up 2 bases and V 8 bases, and 4 bases lay outside the gene matches. Germline CDR1 is MDHEN and CDR2 is SYDVKM. This CDR3 spans 13 amino acids. CDR3 loop: CASETGENYGYTF. The CDR3 bases are TGTGCCAGCGAGACAGGGGAGAACTATGGCTACACCTTC.

V gene TRBV11-2 combines with J gene TRBJ2-5; perhaps TRBD1 as D (6 bases). The CDR3 loop spans 14 amino acids. Germline V lookup: CDR1 SGHAT, CDR2 FQNNGV. Trimming shortened V by 2 bases and J by 2 bases, and 9 bases separated the two germline ends. The CDR3 DNA follows: TGTGCCAGCAGCTTACCGCAGGGGCAAGAGACCCAGTACTTC. It is translated as CASSLPQGQETQYF.

The J gene is TRBJ1-2, the V gene TRBV28; 8 positions agree with TRBD1. The V segment lost 5 bases and the J segment 8 bases; nucleotides outside the gene matches: 7. Germline V gives CDR1 MDHEN, CDR2 SYDVKM. This CDR3 comprises 13 residues. The CDR3 DNA reads TGTGCCAGCAGTAACGGACAGGGCGGAGGCTACACCTTC. Translated, it gives CASSNGQGGGYTF.

The chain recombines TRBV7-9 with TRBJ2-3, with 12 bases lining up with TRBD2. CDR1 SEHNR and CDR2 FQNEAQ come from the germline V gene (reference sequence). The V and J ends lost 2 bases and 6 bases, in that order; junction bases with no gene match: 3. The CDR3 has 15 amino acids. The CDR3 loop is CASSLLAGGVDTQYF. Here the CDR3 DNA reads TGTGCCAGCAGCTTACTAGCGGGAGGGGTGGATACGCAGTATTTT. The variable domain in full, completed from reference TRBV7-9 and TRBJ2-3, reads DTGVSQNPRHKITKRGQNVTFRCDPISEHNRLYWYRQTLGQGPEFLTYFQNEAQLEKSRLLSDRFSAERPKGSFSTLEIQRTEQGDSAMYLCASSLLAGGVDTQYFGPGTRLTVL.

J is TRBJ1-2 and V is TRBV29-1; D is uncertain. CDR3 length: 18 amino acids. The germline V gene has CDR1 SQVTM and CDR2 ANQGSEA. Trimming removed 1 base from V and 0 bases from J, with 21 bases in between. The CDR3 DNA sequence: TGCAGCGTTGAAGTTTTCCTCCGGGGAGAGGTTCCTAACTATGGCTACACCTTC. This sequence encodes CSVEVFLRGEVPNYGYTF.

This clone appeared a single time. CDR3: CASSYSGAVNQPQHF. The CDR3 DNA follows: TGTGCCAGCAGTTACTCGGGGGCAGTCAATCAGCCCCAGCATTTT. V usage is TRBV6-5 and J usage is TRBJ1-5, with D possibly matching TRBD1 (6 bases). CDR1 is MNHEY and CDR2 is SVGAGI in the germline V gene. Trimming removed 0 bases at V and 3 bases at J, with 9 bases between. The CDR3 has 15 amino acids.

The chain carries TRBV19 and TRBJ2-1; the match to TRBD1 covers 10 bases. The CDR3 covers 16 residues. With V trimmed by 2 bases and J by 4 bases, 5 bases remained unmatched. Germline-derived CDR1 and CDR2 are LNHDA and SQIVND (reference sequence). The CDR3 bases are TGTGCCAGTAGTATATCCCGGGACAGGGGTTACAATGAGCAGTTCTTC. This translates into CASSISRDRGYNEQFF.

This chain links TRBV11-3 with TRBJ2-3; D call uncertain. Trimming cost V 0 bases and J 4 bases, with 8 bases left between them. CDR1 is SGHNT and CDR2 is YENEEA in the germline V gene. This CDR3 has 14 residues. CDR3 in DNA: TGTGCCAGCAGCTTAGACCCCTTCGCAGATACGCAGTATTTT. Translated: CASSLDPFADTQYF.